Here is one T cell receptor (beta chain) with its context. This entry belongs to a study of technical replicates of blood from a handful of donors. TCRdb's table, derived via immunoSEQ multiplex PCR, lists solely in-frame clones and lacks some. The table records approximately 15,000 clones, more than 75% of them present only once. J lost 6 bases, V lost 2 bases, and 5 bases had no gene match. The CDR3 totals 15 residues. Germline CDR1 LNHDA, CDR2 SQIVND (reference sequence). The V and J genes are TRBV19 and TRBJ1-5; 9 bases are a match to TRBD1. This receptor was identified in a human donor in good health. The specimen sequenced was PBMCs. The CDR3 nucleotides read TGTGCCAGTAGTATAAGGGACAGGGAGGGTCAGCCCCAGCATTTT. Translation: CASSIRDREGQPQHF.